This T cell receptor (beta chain) was identified during a study of blood T cell repertoires in COVID-19 (dated by TCRdb to 2020 to 2021). At the level of the whole study: Collaborator samples came from the United States, Italy and Spain and covered acute and convalescent phases of COVID-19. HLA class I and class II types, where available, came from metadata supplied by the sample provider rather than from assay-based typing. A freely available public database, intended as a resource for researchers studying the immune response to SARS-CoV-2, is where the repertoires were released. The sample metadata nearly always contained a de-identified subject ID, COVID-19 status, age in years and sex. The dataset comprised deeply sampled blood TCRbeta repertoires from subjects exposed to, actively infected with, or recovered from COVID-19. The samples were drawn from the first 160 participants of the ongoing ImmuneRACE study and from under 1,500 subjects provided by 6 global collaborators. The material from the prospective study consisted of cDNA or gDNA derived from T cells, B-cell-depleted T cells, or PBMCs. The study at large found these results: Clinical and demographic metadata were provided uncurated, with the amount varying by source and participant.

The collaborating institutions used their own protocols to collect whole blood in K2EDTA tubes. For TCRbeta analysis, collaborators shipped samples as frozen whole blood, isolated PBMCs, or DNA extracted from either of those sample types. Trimming at the junction amounts to 3 bases on V and 2 bases on J, and the germline ends lie 9 bases apart. CDR3 length: 14 amino acids, cysteine to phenylalanine. CDR3 DNA is the only sequence kept; it has 42 bases, read in frame from the first base. The germline V gene (reference sequence) gives CDR1 as MNHEY and CDR2 as SMNVEV. TCRbeta CDR3 regions were amplified from genomic DNA using the immunoSEQ Assay, a bias-controlled multiplex PCR. From the authors' description of their analysis: Within the assay, amplification of reference gene primers was used to estimate how many nucleated cells each sample contained. To quantify the absolute abundance of each unique TCRbeta CDR3 rearrangement, sequence reads were collapsed and filtered. Productive Simpson clonality was computed per sample as the square root of Simpson's diversity index over productive rearrangements. The clones in this table, taken by TCRdb from immuneACCESS, are in-frame only. Not every clone is retained; where verified, under half of the shortfall comes from an unresolved V gene, and the cause of the rest is unknown. Clone size and V and J calls were adopted from that table, with D and trimming inferred from the DNA. Across this sample there are 250,000 to 350,000 clones, with approximately 89% seen only once. Under 15% of the sample is in the top ten clones.

On this clone: The target of this receptor is not known. Nothing much larger sits one base from this clone, and base qualities are not available.

The TCR originated in a woman aged 55-70 years with acute or convalescent COVID-19. The source material was peripheral blood. This chain joins TRBV27 to TRBJ2-3; the D gene is perhaps TRBD2, on 6 matching bases. This receptor has the CDR3 CASSFRETTDTQYF. DNA sequence: TGTGCCAGCAGTTTTCGGGAGACCACAGATACGCAGTATTTT.